These 11 T cell receptor beta chains originate from one sample sequenced in a study of cytomegalovirus exposure and HLA in healthy donors. Primers included in the PCR were 60 Vbeta and 13 Jbeta primers. Some clones are missing from TCRdb's copy, which holds only in-frame ones; the method was immunoSEQ multiplex PCR. The data show about 190,000 clones, with roughly 77% seen just once and approximately 3.1% held by the top ten. Sequences were obtained from PBMCs. The source of these receptors is a woman aged 25 to 39 in good health and CMV-seropositive.

The chain employs TRBV7-9 and TRBJ2-7, with D unresolved. The germline V and J ends were trimmed by 1 base and 2 bases, with 12 bases remaining between them. CDR1 and CDR2 from the germline V gene are SEHNR and FQNEAQ (reference sequence). This CDR3 comprises 15 residues. The CDR3 region has the DNA TGTGCCAGCAGCTTAGGATCGGCCAGGACCTACGAGCAGTACTTC. It encodes CASSLGSARTYEQYF.

This clone has only a few counts. V usage is TRBV6-1 and J usage is TRBJ2-3, with D perhaps TRBD1 (5 bases). Germline loops: CDR1 MNHNS, CDR2 SASEGT. This CDR3 has 15 amino acids. The ends were cut back, 4 bases at V and 2 bases at J, with 13 bases in the middle. This CDR3 is CASSGKQVSTDTQYF. The CDR3, as DNA: TGTGCCAGCAGTGGGAAACAGGTTTCCACAGATACGCAGTATTTT.

For this clone: The same CDR3 is also encoded by other DNA sequences in this sample. The CDR3 DNA reads as TGTGCCAGCAGTGAGCTAGCGGGGGGCGGGGGAGAGCAGTTCTTC. It encodes CASSELAGGGGEQFF. The chain uses TRBV6-4 and TRBJ2-1; TRBD2 matches 11 bases. V gave up 3 bases and J gave up 10 bases; unmatched junction bases: 8. CDR3 length: 15 residues. The germline V gene encodes CDR1 MRHNA and CDR2 SNTAGT.

V usage is TRBV19 and J usage is TRBJ1-3; D not resolved. Trimming pared 5 bases from V and 3 bases from J, leaving 8 bases between. Germline-derived CDR1 and CDR2 are LNHDA and SQIVND (reference sequence). The CDR3 runs 13 residues. The CDR3 spells CASSQHRGNTIYF. CDR3 DNA: TGTGCCAGTAGTCAACACCGTGGAAACACCATATATTTT.

The chain has TRBV19 and TRBJ1-4, with D possibly TRBD1 on 5 matching bases. The CDR3 is made up of 13 amino acids. The germline gives CDR1 LNHDA, CDR2 SQIVND (reference sequence). Between the trimmed V and J ends, which lost 7 bases and 6 bases, there was a span of 12 bases. CDR3 in DNA: TGTGCCAGTACAGGGTACCTCCATGAAAAACTGTTTTTT. Protein product: CASTGYLHEKLFF.

V usage is TRBV27 and J usage is TRBJ2-7, with 7 bases matching TRBD2. Trimming cost V 2 bases and J 6 bases; bases outside gene matches: 7. The CDR3 is 14 residues long. Germline V gene data show CDR1 as MNHEY and CDR2 as SMNVEV (reference sequence). The CDR3 sequence is CASSLRLAAGEQYF. In DNA, the CDR3 is TGTGCCAGCAGTTTACGACTAGCTGCGGGCGAGCAGTACTTC.

The rearrangement joins TRBV28 to TRBJ1-5, with 10 bases matching TRBD1. This CDR3 is 18 amino acids long. Germline values: CDR1 MDHEN, CDR2 SYDVKM. The J segment lost 2 bases and the V segment lost 6 bases, leaving 13 bases of the junction unmatched. The CDR3 region has the DNA TGTGCCAGCAGGCAAAGAGGGACAGGGGACTGGCGCAATCAGCCCCAGCATTTT. It encodes CASRQRGTGDWRNQPQHF.

CDR3 region: CASSSRTSLWTDTQYF. CDR3 coding DNA: TGTGCCAGCAGCTCCCGGACTAGCTTGTGGACAGATACGCAGTATTTT. The gene calls are TRBV13 and TRBJ2-3; 8 positions match TRBD2. J gave up 3 bases and V 4 bases, and 9 bases lay outside the gene matches. This CDR3 has 16 residues. The germline V gene encodes CDR1 PRHDT and CDR2 FYEKMQ (reference sequence). Using reference TRBV13 and TRBJ2-3 for the parts outside the CDR3, the full variable domain is AAGVIQSPRHLIKEKRETATLKCYPIPRHDTVYWYQQGPGQDPQFLISFYEKMQSDKGSIPDRFSAQQFSDYHSELNMSSLELGDSALYFCASSSRTSLWTDTQYFGPGTRLTVL.

This clone appeared once. The genes are TRBV6-1 and TRBJ2-5, with 9 bases aligning to TRBD1. The germline CDR1 and CDR2 sequences are MNHNS and SASEGT. V dropped 8 bases and J dropped 1; count of bases not matched to a gene: 5. The CDR3 totals 14 residues. CDR3 region: CASSQGAIQETQYF. The CDR3 coding sequence is TGTGCCAGCTCACAGGGGGCCATCCAAGAGACCCAGTACTTC.

The chain couples TRBV5-4 to TRBJ1-2; D may be TRBD1 (5 bases). Germline CDR1 is SGHNT and CDR2 is YYREEE (reference sequence). The CDR3 has 15 amino acids. Trimming cost V 4 bases and J 0 bases, with 13 bases left between them. DNA of the CDR3: TGTGCCAGCAGCGCTCCACTCAGGGCTAACTATGGCTACACCTTC. This translates into CASSAPLRANYGYTF.

The J gene is TRBJ2-3, the V gene TRBV5-1; a weak D match, TRBD2 (5 bases). Germline V gene lookup returns CDR1 SGHRS and CDR2 YFSETQ. This CDR3 region has 14 residues. V lost 0 bases and J 5 bases, leaving 10 bases between the germline ends. CDR3 residues: CASSLEVGGDTQYF. As DNA, the CDR3 is TGCGCCAGCAGCTTGGAGGTAGGAGGAGATACGCAGTATTTT. The variable domain in full, completed from reference TRBV5-1 and TRBJ2-3, reads KAGVTQTPRYLIKTRGQQVTLSCSPISGHRSVSWYQQTPGQGLQFLFEYFSETQRNKGNFPGRFSGRQFSNSRSEMNVSTLELGDSALYLCASSLEVGGDTQYFGPGTRLTVL.